These T cell receptor beta chains were read from a single sample in a study of blood T cell repertoires in COVID-19. Sequenced by immunoSEQ multiplex PCR; TCRdb stores in-frame clones only, minus some. This table holds about 15,000 clones, about 90% found once. Sequencing input: peripheral blood. The receptors stem from a human donor in a cohort sampled during active COVID-19. Both conserved end residues are part of each CDR3. D genes are given only for firm matches.

D gene	V gene	J gene	CDR3 protein
.	TRBV6-6	TRBJ1-4	CASSYSAGGDEKLFF
.	TRBV6-1	TRBJ2-7	CASSEPNRGEQYF
.	TRBV5-1	TRBJ2-3	CASSSRGAANSLTDTQYF
TRBD1	TRBV2	TRBJ1-2	CASSWDRTGGRANYGYTF
TRBD1	TRBV29-1	TRBJ1-2	CSVDYGQGNGYTF
TRBD1	TRBV5-6	TRBJ1-6	CASSWGGDRVNSPLHF
TRBD1	TRBV11-3	TRBJ2-7	CASSPLRGQSEQYF
.	TRBV5-1	TRBJ2-7	CASSAGPGGYEQYF
.	TRBV12-5	TRBJ1-1	CASGLQQNTEAFF
.	TRBV11-2	TRBJ2-7	CASSLGDIYEQYF
.	TRBV30	TRBJ1-1	CAWSPLGSAGSTTEAFF
.	TRBV19	TRBJ1-5	CASSIGASQVRPQHF
TRBD2	TRBV9	TRBJ2-1	CASSVARTGGPESTYNEQFF
.	TRBV6-4	TRBJ2-6	CASSVRGDGANVLTF
.	TRBV9	TRBJ2-4	CASSGDSGKGGIQYF
TRBD2	TRBV6-5	TRBJ2-3	CASSYWGGSGTDTQYF